The sequence of this T cell receptor (beta chain) was determined in a study of T cell repertoires in cytomegalovirus infection. Study details: CMV infection and matching HLA type were both indicated by public TCR beta signatures.

This clonotype was detected a few times. The antigen remains unidentified. Broader study findings: It was HLA-C-restricted CMV-specific TCR beta clonotypes that dominated the response ex vivo. Identification of carriers of CMV plus the relevant HLA was performed using cumulative public TCR beta family frequency.

Via MiXCR, TCRdb re-called the reads, giving one row per CDR3 protein. The sample shows under 250,000 distinct CDR3 sequences, over 9% of them seen only once. The trim removed 10 bases at V and 3 bases at J, leaving 6 bases unmatched. This CDR3 spans 13 amino acids. Germline values: CDR1 MNHGY, CDR2 SAAAGT. Sequencing input: PBMCs. The TCR originated in a human donor in good health (CMV status not recorded). Some clones in this sample may be carry-over from other donors' samples. This chain links TRBV6-8 with TRBJ2-3, with 8 bases identical to TRBD2. The CDR3 region is CATLGGGTDTQYF. The CDR3 nucleotides read TGTGCCACCCTCGGGGGGGGGACAGATACGCAGTATTTT.